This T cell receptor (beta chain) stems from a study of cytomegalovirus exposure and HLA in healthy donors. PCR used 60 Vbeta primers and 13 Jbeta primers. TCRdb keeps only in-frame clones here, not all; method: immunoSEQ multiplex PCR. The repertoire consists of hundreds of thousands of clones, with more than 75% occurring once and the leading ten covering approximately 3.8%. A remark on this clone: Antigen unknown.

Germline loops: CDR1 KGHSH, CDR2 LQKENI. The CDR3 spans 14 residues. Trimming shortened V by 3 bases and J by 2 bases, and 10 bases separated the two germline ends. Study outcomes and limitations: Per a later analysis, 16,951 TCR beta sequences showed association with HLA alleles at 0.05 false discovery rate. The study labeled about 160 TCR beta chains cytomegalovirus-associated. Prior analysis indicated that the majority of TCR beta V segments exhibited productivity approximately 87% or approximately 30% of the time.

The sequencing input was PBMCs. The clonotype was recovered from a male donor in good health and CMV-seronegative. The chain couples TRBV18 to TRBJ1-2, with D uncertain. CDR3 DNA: TGTGCCAGCTCACCTACAGCCTCAAACTATGGCTACACCTTC. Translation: CASSPTASNYGYTF.